The 22 T cell receptor beta chains reported below all come from one sample, sequenced in a study of cytomegalovirus exposure and HLA in healthy donors. Measured with immunoSEQ multiplex PCR; TCRdb has only the in-frame clones, and not every one. The table lists about 130,000 clones, around 86% of them singletons. The sequenced sample was PBMCs. The receptors were sampled from a woman aged 18-30 years in good health and CMV-seronegative.

The V call is TRBV13, the J call TRBJ2-1, with TRBD2 matching over 8 bases. The CDR3 contains 18 residues. The J segment lost 6 bases and the V segment lost 4 bases, leaving 17 bases of the junction unmatched. CDR1 and CDR2 from the germline V gene are PRHDT and FYEKMQ (reference sequence). The CDR3 region is CASSSKLVAGGSINEQFF. The CDR3 DNA follows: TGTGCCAGCAGCTCTAAGTTGGTGGCGGGAGGCTCCATCAATGAGCAGTTCTTC.

This chain connects TRBV9 to TRBJ2-3, with D hard to call. Germline-derived CDR1 and CDR2 are SGDLS and YYNGEE. With 1 base removed from V and 1 base from J, the gap between germline ends came to 7 bases. This CDR3 region has 14 residues. The CDR3 DNA reads TGTGCCAGCAGCGTATCCAGGCGCACAGATACGCAGTATTTT. Its translation is CASSVSRRTDTQYF.

This rearrangement joins TRBV13 to TRBJ2-7, with no clear D. CDR3 length equals 12 residues. Trimming cost V 2 bases and J 6 bases, with 8 bases left between them. The germline CDR1 and CDR2 sequences are PRHDT and FYEKMQ (reference sequence). This CDR3 reads CASSLMGAEQYF. The CDR3 nucleotides are TGTGCCAGCAGCTTAATGGGCGCCGAGCAGTACTTC.

The gene calls are TRBV2 and TRBJ2-7, with 9 bases lining up with TRBD2. The CDR3 has 14 amino acids. Trimming cost V 5 bases and J 0 bases; bases outside gene matches: 2. Germline V gene lookup returns CDR1 SNHLY and CDR2 FYNNEI. Here the CDR3 DNA reads TGTGCCAGCAGTTATAGCGGGAGCTCCTACGAGCAGTACTTC. Its translation is CASSYSGSSYEQYF.

The CDR3 region has the DNA TGTGCCAGCAGTTTCGGTCCGGGACAGGGCGTCACTGAAGCTTTCTTT. It translates to CASSFGPGQGVTEAFF. The chain has TRBV7-9 and TRBJ1-1; 9 nucleotides agree with TRBD1. J gave up 4 bases and V 6 bases, and 12 bases lay outside the gene matches. The germline CDR1 and CDR2 sequences are SEHNR and FQNEAQ (reference sequence). The CDR3 sequence is 16 residues long.

This clone was seen only a few times. The gene calls are TRBV5-5 and TRBJ2-2; 11 bases are a match to TRBD2. CDR1 and CDR2 from the germline V gene are SGHKS and YYEKEE (reference sequence). The CDR3 extends over 14 amino acids. V lost 4 bases and J lost 4; bases outside the gene matches: 0. Here the CDR3 reads CASSGTSGTGELFF. The CDR3 nucleotides are TGTGCCAGCAGCGGGACTAGCGGCACCGGGGAGCTGTTTTTT.

CDR3 nucleotides: TGTGCCAGCAGTCCACACAGGGGCGTCACTAATGAAAAACTGTTTTTT. This codes for CASSPHRGVTNEKLFF. The rearrangement links TRBV11-3 to TRBJ1-4; 7 positions match TRBD1. CDR3 length equals 16 residues. Germline V CDR1 and CDR2: SGHNT, YENEEA. V was clipped by 6 bases and J by 2 bases; unmatched bases: 9. The full variable domain, completed using reference TRBV11-3 and TRBJ1-4, is EAGVVQSPRYKIIEKKQPVAFWCNPISGHNTLYWYLQNLGQGPELLIRYENEEAVDDSQLPKDRFSAERLKGVDSTLKIQPAELGDSAVYLCASSPHRGVTNEKLFFGSGTQLSVL.

The table lists this clone with a count of one. The chain employs TRBV30 and TRBJ1-2; weak D call: TRBD1 (6 bases). Germline loops: CDR1 GTSNPN, CDR2 SVGIG (reference sequence). CDR3 size: 12 residues. V dropped 0 bases and J dropped 8 bases, with 10 bases sitting between them. The CDR3 protein is CAWSVGGAGYTF. CDR3 DNA sequence: TGTGCCTGGAGTGTTGGGGGGGCGGGCTACACCTTC.

The chain combines TRBV5-1 with TRBJ2-1, with 8 bases identical to TRBD2. The CDR3 is 16 amino acids. Trimming took 0 bases from V and 7 from J; bases not matched to a gene: 9. Germline lookup yields CDR1 SGHRS and CDR2 YFSETQ. The CDR3 loop is CASSLEGAGVGNEQFF. CDR3 coding DNA: TGCGCCAGCAGCTTGGAGGGAGCGGGAGTCGGTAATGAGCAGTTCTTC.

The rearrangement uses TRBV10-2 and TRBJ2-7; no clear D gene. Per the germline V gene, CDR1 is WSHSY and CDR2 is SAAADI. The CDR3 length is 13 residues. The V and J ends lost 3 bases and 0 bases respectively, with 6 bases between them. This CDR3 reads CASSDDNSYEQYF. The CDR3 bases are TGCGCCAGCAGTGACGACAACTCCTACGAGCAGTACTTC.

This clone has a single count. This sequence joins TRBV29-1 and TRBJ2-7; D might be TRBD2 (6 bases). The germline V and J ends were trimmed by 7 bases and 9 bases, with 16 bases remaining between them. The V gene's germline CDR1 is SQVTM and CDR2 ANQGSEA. The CDR3 is made up of 11 amino acids. CDR3 sequence reads: CSAGTGVWQYF. The CDR3 nucleotides read TGCAGCGCTGGGACGGGGGTATGGCAGTACTTC.

This chain joins TRBV11-3 and TRBJ2-7, with 7 bases identical to TRBD1. This CDR3 is built from 14 residues. V gave up 0 bases and J gave up 6 bases; unmatched junction bases: 5. Per the germline V gene, CDR1 is SGHNT and CDR2 is YENEEA. In nucleotides, the CDR3 is TGTGCCAGCAGCTTAGACCCACAGGGGACCGAGCAGTACTTC. This translates into CASSLDPQGTEQYF. The full variable domain, rest sourced from reference TRBV11-3 and TRBJ2-7, is EAGVVQSPRYKIIEKKQPVAFWCNPISGHNTLYWYLQNLGQGPELLIRYENEEAVDDSQLPKDRFSAERLKGVDSTLKIQPAELGDSAVYLCASSLDPQGTEQYFGPGTRLTVT.

The genes are TRBV7-9 and TRBJ1-4; D gene ambiguous. The V and J ends lost 5 bases and 0 bases respectively, with 13 bases between them. The CDR3 has 16 amino acids. The germline V gene encodes CDR1 SEHNR and CDR2 FQNEAQ (reference sequence). CDR3 sequence reads: CASSLGRTTTNEKLFF. In DNA, the CDR3 is TGTGCCAGCAGCCTCGGACGGACTACAACTAATGAAAAACTGTTTTTT.

This clone was counted a single time. The rearrangement uses TRBV5-4 and TRBJ2-3; perhaps TRBD1 as D (5 bases). The CDR3 totals 15 residues. Trimming removed 4 bases from V and 1 base from J, with 13 bases in between. Germline assignment: CDR1 SGHNT and CDR2 YYREEE (reference sequence). As DNA, the CDR3 is TGTGCCAGCAGCGATCCAGGGCTAGGCACAGATACGCAGTATTTT. Translating gives CASSDPGLGTDTQYF.

This clone was recorded once. This rearrangement joins TRBV28 to TRBJ2-1, with D possibly TRBD1 on 5 matching bases. The CDR3 totals 14 residues. Trimming pared 11 bases from V and 0 bases from J, leaving 14 bases between. Germline CDR1 and CDR2: MDHEN and SYDVKM. Here the CDR3 DNA reads TGTGCCCACAGTAGGGGAAGCTCCTACAATGAGCAGTTCTTC. This sequence encodes CAHSRGSSYNEQFF.

This sequence joins TRBV19 and TRBJ2-7, with a weak D call TRBD1 (6 bases). Trimming left V 3 bases short and J 3 bases short, with 12 bases between. The germline V gene has CDR1 LNHDA and CDR2 SQIVND (reference sequence). This CDR3 region has 14 residues. CDR3 bases: TGTGCCAGTAGTATTTCGACAGGACACTACGAGCAGTACTTC. Translating gives CASSISTGHYEQYF.

This chain connects TRBV7-9 to TRBJ2-7; TRBD2 matches 11 bases. Per the germline V gene, CDR1 is SEHNR and CDR2 is FQNEAQ (reference sequence). With V trimmed by 1 base and J by 5 bases, 16 bases remained unmatched. The CDR3 runs 19 residues. The CDR3 loop is CASSLVRLLAGAAVNEQYF. The CDR3 nucleotides are TGTGCCAGCAGCTTAGTTCGCCTACTAGCGGGAGCAGCGGTCAACGAGCAGTACTTC.

V is TRBV11-3 and J is TRBJ2-1; 8 nucleotides agree with TRBD1. Germline V gene data show CDR1 as SGHNT and CDR2 as YENEEA. Unmatched junction bases numbered 2, after V lost 6 bases and J lost 1 base. The CDR3 spans 14 residues. CDR3 coding DNA: TGTGCCAGCAGTTGGGACAGGTCCTACAATGAGCAGTTCTTC. This codes for CASSWDRSYNEQFF.

The chain has TRBV11-3 and TRBJ2-1; D gene ambiguous. Germline V gene sequence: CDR1 SGHNT, CDR2 YENEEA. CDR3 length: 16 amino acids. Trimming cost V 0 bases and J 7 bases, with 16 bases left between them. CDR3 DNA: TGTGCCAGCAGCTTAGATGGTCTAGTTGGATGGAATGAGCAGTTCTTC. Protein sequence: CASSLDGLVGWNEQFF.

V usage is TRBV29-1 and J usage is TRBJ2-1, with 7 bases matching TRBD2. The germline gives CDR1 SQVTM, CDR2 ANQGSEA. The J segment lost 12 bases and the V segment lost 2 bases, leaving 1 base of the junction unmatched. The CDR3 consists of 10 residues. CDR3: CSVETGGQFF. CDR3 DNA sequence: TGCAGCGTTGAAACGGGAGGGCAGTTCTTC.

The rearrangement links TRBV7-9 to TRBJ2-4; D remains ambiguous. The germline V and J ends were trimmed by 5 bases and 1 base, with 12 bases remaining between them. The CDR3 extends over 15 amino acids. Looked up from germline, CDR1 is SEHNR and CDR2 is FQNEAQ (reference sequence). The CDR3 DNA follows: TGTGCCAGCAGCCCAAGGAGTAACGCCAAAAACATTCAGTACTTC. Protein sequence: CASSPRSNAKNIQYF.

This clone has only one observation. The chain uses TRBV11-3 and TRBJ2-3; 11 bases are a match to TRBD2. Trimming removed 3 bases from V and 6 bases from J; junction bases left unmatched: 8. This CDR3 is built from 16 residues. The germline CDR1 and CDR2 sequences are SGHNT and YENEEA. Here the CDR3 DNA reads TGTGCCAGCAGCTTTAGGCTAGCGGGAGGATGGGATACGCAGTATTTT. This translates into CASSFRLAGGWDTQYF.